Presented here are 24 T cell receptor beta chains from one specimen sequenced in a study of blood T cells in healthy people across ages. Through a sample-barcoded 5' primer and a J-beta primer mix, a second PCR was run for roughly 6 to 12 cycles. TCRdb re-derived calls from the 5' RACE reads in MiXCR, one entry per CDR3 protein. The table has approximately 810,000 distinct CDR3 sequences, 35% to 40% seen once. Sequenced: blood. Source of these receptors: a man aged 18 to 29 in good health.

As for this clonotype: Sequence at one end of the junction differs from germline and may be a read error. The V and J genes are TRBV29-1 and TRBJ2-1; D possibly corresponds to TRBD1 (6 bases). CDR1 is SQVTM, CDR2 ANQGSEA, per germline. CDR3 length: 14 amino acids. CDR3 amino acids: CSVARGDSCNEQFF. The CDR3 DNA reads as TGCAGCGTAGCCAGGGGAGACTCCTGCAATGAGCAGTTCTTC.

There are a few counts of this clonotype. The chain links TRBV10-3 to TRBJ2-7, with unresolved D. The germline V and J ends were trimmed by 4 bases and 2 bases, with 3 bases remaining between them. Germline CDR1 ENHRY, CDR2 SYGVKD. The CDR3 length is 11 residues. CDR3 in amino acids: CAISAAYEQYF. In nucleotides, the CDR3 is TGTGCCATCAGTGCGGCCTACGAGCAGTACTTC.

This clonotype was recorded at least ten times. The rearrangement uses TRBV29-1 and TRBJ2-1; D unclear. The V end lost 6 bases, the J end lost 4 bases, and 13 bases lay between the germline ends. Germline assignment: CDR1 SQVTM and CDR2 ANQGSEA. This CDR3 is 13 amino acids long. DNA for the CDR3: TGCAGCGTCGATATACAAGCATACAATGAGCAGTTCTTC. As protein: CSVDIQAYNEQFF.

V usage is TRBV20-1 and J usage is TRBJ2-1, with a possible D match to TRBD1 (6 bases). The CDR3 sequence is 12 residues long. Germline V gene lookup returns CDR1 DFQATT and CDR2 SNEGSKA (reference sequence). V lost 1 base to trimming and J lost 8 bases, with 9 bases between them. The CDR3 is CSARVQGYEQFF. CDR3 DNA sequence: TGCAGTGCTAGAGTACAGGGATATGAGCAGTTCTTC.

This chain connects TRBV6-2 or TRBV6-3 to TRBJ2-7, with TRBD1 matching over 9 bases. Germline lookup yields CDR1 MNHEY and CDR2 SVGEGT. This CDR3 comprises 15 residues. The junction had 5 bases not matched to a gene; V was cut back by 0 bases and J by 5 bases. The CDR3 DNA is TGTGCCAGCAGTTACTCGCGACAGGGGGAGGACGAGCAGTACTTC. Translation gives CASSYSRQGEDEQYF.

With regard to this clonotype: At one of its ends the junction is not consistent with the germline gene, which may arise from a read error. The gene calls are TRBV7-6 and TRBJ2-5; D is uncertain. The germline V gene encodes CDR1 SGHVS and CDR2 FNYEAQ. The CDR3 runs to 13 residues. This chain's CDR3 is CASSLALEQTQYF. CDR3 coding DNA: TGTGCCAGCAGTTTAGCTCTAGAGCAGACCCAGTACTTC.

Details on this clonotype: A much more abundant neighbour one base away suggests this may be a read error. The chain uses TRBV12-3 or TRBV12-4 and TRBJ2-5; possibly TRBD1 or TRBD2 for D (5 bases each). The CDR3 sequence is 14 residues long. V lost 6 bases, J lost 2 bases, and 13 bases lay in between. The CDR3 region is CASRLGRQQETQYF. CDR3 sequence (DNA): TGTGCCAGCAGGCTGGGACGCCAGCAAGAGACCCAGTACTTC.

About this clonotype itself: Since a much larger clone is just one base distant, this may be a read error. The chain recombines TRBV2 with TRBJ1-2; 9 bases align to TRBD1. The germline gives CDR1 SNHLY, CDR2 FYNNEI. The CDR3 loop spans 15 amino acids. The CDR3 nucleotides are TGTGCCGGCAGCCCCGGGACAGGGCTTAACTATGGCTACACCTTC. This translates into CAGSPGTGLNYGYTF.

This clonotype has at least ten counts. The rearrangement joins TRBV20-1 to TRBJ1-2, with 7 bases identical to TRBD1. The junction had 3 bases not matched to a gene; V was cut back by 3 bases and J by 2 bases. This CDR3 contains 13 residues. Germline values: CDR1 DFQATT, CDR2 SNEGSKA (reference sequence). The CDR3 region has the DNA TGCAGTGCTAGTGAGACAGGGAACTATGGCTACACCTTC. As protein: CSASETGNYGYTF.

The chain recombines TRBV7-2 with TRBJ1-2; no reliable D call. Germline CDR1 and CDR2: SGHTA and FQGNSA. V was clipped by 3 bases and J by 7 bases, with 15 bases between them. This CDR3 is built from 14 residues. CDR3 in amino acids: CASSFGSGSTGYTF. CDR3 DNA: TGTGCCAGCAGCTTTGGGTCGGGGAGTACTGGCTACACCTTC.

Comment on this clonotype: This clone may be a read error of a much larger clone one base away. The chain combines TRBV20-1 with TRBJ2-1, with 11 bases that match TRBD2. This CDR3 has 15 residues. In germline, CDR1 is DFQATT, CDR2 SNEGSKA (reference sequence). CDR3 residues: CSARSGSGGVNGQFF. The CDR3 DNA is TGCAGTGCTAGATCGGGTAGCGGGGGGGTCAATGGGCAGTTCTTC.

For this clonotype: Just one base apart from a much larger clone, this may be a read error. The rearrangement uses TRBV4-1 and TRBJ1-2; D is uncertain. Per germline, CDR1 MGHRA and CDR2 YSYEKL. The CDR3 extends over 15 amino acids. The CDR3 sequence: CASSQGQDFGRGCTF. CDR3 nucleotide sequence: TGCGCCAGCAGCCAAGGCCAGGATTTCGGTCGTGGCTGCACCTTC.

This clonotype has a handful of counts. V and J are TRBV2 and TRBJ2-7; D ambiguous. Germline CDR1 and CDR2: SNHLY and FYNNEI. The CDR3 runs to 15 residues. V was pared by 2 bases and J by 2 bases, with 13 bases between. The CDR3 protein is CASSENPNGPYEQYF. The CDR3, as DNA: TGTGCCAGCAGTGAAAACCCTAACGGGCCCTACGAGCAGTACTTC. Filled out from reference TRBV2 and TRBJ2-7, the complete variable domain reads EPEVTQTPSHQVTQMGQEVILRCVPISNHLYFYWYRQILGQKVEFLVSFYNNEISEKSEIFDDQFSVERPDGSNFTLKIRSTKLEDSAMYFCASSENPNGPYEQYFGPGTRLTVT.

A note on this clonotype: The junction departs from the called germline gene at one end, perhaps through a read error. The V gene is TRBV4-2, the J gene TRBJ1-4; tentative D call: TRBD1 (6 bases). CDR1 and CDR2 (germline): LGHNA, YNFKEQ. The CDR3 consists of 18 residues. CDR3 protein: CASSQDSDLGGAKEKLFF. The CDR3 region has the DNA TGTGCCAGCAGCCAAGATTCCGATTTGGGGGGGGCTAAGGAAAAACTGTTTTTT.

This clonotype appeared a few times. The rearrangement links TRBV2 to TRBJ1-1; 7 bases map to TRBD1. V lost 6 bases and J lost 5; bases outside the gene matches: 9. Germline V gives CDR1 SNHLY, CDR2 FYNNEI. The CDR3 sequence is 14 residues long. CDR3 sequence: CASRPRLTGTEAFF. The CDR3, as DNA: TGTGCCAGCAGGCCCCGCCTGACAGGGACTGAAGCTTTCTTT.

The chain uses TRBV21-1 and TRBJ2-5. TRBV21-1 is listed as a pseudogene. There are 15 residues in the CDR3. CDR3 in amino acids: CASSKGLKFQETQYF. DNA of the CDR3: TGTGCCAGCAGCAAGGGGCTCAAATTCCAAGAGACCCAGTACTTC.

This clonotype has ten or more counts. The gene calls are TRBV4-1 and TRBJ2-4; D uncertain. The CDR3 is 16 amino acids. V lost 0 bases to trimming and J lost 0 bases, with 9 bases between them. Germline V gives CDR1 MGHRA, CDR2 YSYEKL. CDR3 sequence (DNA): TGCGCCAGCAGCCAAGAAGGGCAGATAGCCAAAAACATTCAGTACTTC. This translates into CASSQEGQIAKNIQYF.

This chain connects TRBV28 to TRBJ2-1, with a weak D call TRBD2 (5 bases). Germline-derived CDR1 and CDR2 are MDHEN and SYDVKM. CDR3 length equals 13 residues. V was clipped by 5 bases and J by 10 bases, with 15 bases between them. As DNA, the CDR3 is TGTGCCAGCAGTGACGGGGAATCCTACGAGCAGTTCTTC. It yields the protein CASSDGESYEQFF.

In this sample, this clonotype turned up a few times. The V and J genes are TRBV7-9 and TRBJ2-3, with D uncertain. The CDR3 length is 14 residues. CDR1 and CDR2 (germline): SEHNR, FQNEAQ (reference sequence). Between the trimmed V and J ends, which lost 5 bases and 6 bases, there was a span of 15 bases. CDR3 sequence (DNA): TGTGCCAGCAGCCCAGAGGTCCCGACCGATACGCAGTATTTT. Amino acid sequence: CASSPEVPTDTQYF.

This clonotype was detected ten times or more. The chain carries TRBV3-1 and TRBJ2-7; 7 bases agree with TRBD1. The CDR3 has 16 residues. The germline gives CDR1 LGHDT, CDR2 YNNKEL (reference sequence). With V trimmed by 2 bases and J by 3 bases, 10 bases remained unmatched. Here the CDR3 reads CASSQQRTGPHYEQYF. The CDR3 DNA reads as TGTGCCAGCAGCCAACAACGGACAGGCCCCCACTACGAGCAGTACTTC.

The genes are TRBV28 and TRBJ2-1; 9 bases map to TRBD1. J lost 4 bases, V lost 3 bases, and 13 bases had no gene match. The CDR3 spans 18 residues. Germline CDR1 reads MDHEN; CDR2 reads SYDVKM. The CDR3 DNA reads TGTGCCAGCAGTTTCGTTGGGGTACGACAGGGGGGATACAATGAGCAGTTCTTC. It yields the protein CASSFVGVRQGGYNEQFF.

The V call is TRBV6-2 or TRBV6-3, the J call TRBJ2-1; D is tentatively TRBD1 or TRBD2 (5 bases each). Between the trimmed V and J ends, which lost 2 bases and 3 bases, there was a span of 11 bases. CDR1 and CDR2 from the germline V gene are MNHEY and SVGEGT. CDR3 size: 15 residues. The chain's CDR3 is CASSYRGAHYNEQFF. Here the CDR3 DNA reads TGTGCCAGCAGTTACCGGGGCGCGCACTACAATGAGCAGTTCTTC.

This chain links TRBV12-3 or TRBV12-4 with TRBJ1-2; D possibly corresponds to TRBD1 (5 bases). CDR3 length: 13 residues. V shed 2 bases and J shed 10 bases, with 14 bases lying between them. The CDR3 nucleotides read TGTGCCAGCAGTTTATCAGAAAGGGACGCCTACACCTTC. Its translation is CASSLSERDAYTF.

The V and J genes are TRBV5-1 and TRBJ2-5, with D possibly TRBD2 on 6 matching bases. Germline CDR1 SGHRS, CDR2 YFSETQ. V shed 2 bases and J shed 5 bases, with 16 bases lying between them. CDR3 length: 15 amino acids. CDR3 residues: CASSFSGGMSETQYF. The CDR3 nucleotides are TGCGCCAGCAGCTTCTCCGGGGGAATGAGCGAGACCCAGTACTTC. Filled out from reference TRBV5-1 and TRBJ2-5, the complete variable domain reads KAGVTQTPRYLIKTRGQQVTLSCSPISGHRSVSWYQQTPGQGLQFLFEYFSETQRNKGNFPGRFSGRQFSNSRSEMNVSTLELGDSALYLCASSFSGGMSETQYFGPGTRLLVL.